Here is one T cell receptor beta chain with its context. Its antigen remains unidentified. The junction does not match germline at one end; this may be a read error. Individual cDNA molecules each received unique molecular identifiers attached to them. Each CDR3 protein is one row after TCRdb ran MiXCR on the 5' RACE reads. Of tens of thousands of distinct CDR3 sequences in the sample, around an eighth were seen once. The data were taken from a study of early T cells in non-severe SARS-CoV-2 infection. Study context: Unpaired chains resulted from sequencing bulk RNA of unsorted whole blood. Study-level results: VDJdb matching, biased toward anti-spike CD8 responses, missed private and CD4 specificities.

The CDR3 consists of 16 residues. CDR1 and CDR2 from the germline V gene are SSHAT and FNYEAQ (reference sequence). The gene calls are TRBV7-7 and TRBJ2-1; 9 bases align to TRBD2. Sequencing used whole blood. The source of this sequence is an adult who was a healthcare worker with PCR-confirmed SARS-CoV-2 infection or an uninfected control (not recorded which). The DNA of the CDR3 is TGTGCTAGCAGCCCGAGACTAGCGGATTCTTACAATGAGCAGTTCTTC. Translation gives CASSPRLADSYNEQFF. Drawing the rest from reference TRBV7-7 and TRBJ2-1, the complete variable domain is GAGVSQSPRYKVTKRGQDVTLRCDPISSHATLYWYQQALGQGPEFLTYFNYEAQPDKSGLPSDRFSAERPEGSISTLTIQRTEQRDSAMYRCASSPRLADSYNEQFFGPGTRLTVL.